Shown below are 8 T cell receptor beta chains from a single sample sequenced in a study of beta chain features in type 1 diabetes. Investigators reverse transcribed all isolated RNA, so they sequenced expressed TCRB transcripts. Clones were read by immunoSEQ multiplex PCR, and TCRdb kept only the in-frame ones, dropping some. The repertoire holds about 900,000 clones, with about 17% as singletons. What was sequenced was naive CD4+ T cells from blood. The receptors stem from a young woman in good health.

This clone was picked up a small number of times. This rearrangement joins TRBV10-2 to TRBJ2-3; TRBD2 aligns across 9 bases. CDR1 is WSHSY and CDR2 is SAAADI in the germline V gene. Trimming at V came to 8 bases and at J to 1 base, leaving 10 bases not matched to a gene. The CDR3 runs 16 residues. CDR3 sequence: CASGGQREAGTDTQYF. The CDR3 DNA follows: TGCGCCAGCGGGGGTCAGCGGGAGGCCGGCACAGATACGCAGTATTTT.

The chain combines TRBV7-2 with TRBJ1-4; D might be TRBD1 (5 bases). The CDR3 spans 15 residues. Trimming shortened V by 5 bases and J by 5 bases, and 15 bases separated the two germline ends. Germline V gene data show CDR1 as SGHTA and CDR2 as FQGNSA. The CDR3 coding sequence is TGTGCCAGCAGCCTGATGGGACGGTCAAATGAAAAACTGTTTTTT. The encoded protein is CASSLMGRSNEKLFF.

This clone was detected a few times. CDR3 sequence: CASSIGHRTMNTEAFF. The CDR3 region has the DNA TGCGCCAGCAGCATCGGACACCGGACGATGAACACTGAAGCTTTCTTT. The chain employs TRBV5-1 and TRBJ1-1, with D perhaps TRBD1 (5 bases). Trimming took off 4 bases at V and 0 bases at J, with 16 bases between the two ends. Germline V lookup: CDR1 SGHRS, CDR2 YFSETQ. CDR3 length: 16 amino acids.

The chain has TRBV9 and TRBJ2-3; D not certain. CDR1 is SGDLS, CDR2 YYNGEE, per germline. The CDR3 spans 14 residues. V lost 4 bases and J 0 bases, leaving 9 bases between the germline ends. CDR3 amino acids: CASSYTRSTDTQYF. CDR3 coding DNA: TGTGCCAGCAGCTATACCAGAAGCACAGATACGCAGTATTTT. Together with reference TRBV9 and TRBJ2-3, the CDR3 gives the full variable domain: DSGVTQTPKHLITATGQRVTLRCSPRSGDLSVYWYQQSLDQGLQFLIQYYNGEERAKGNILERFSAQQFPDLHSELNLSSLELGDSALYFCASSYTRSTDTQYFGPGTRLTVL.

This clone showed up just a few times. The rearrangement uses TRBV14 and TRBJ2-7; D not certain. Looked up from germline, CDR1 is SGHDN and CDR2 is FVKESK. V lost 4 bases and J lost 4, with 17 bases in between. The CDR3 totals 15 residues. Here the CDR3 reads CASSLGLRRSYEQYF. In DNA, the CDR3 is TGTGCCAGCAGCCTAGGGCTCAGGCGGTCTTACGAGCAGTACTTC.

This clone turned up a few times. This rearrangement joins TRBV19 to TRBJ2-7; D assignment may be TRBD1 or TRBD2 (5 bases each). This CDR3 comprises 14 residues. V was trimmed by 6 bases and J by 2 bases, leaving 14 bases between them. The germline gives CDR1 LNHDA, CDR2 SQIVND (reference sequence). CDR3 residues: CASSTGTVAYEQYF. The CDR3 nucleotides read TGTGCCAGTAGCACCGGGACGGTGGCCTACGAGCAGTACTTC.

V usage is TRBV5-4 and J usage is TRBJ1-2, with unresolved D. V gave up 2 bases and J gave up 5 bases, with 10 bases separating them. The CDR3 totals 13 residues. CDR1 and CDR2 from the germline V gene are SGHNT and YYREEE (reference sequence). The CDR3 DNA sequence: TGTGCCAGCAGCTTAAGCGTTCTATATGGCTACACCTTC. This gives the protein CASSLSVLYGYTF.

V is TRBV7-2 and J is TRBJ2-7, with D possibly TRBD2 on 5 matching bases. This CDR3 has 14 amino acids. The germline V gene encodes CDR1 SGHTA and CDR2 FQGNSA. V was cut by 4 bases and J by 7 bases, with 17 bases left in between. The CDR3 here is CASSYTGIKGEQYF. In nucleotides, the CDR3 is TGTGCCAGCAGCTACACCGGGATAAAGGGAGAGCAGTACTTC.